A single TCR beta chain is shown here with its context. This CDR3 has 14 residues. The V gene's germline CDR1 is SGHTA and CDR2 FQGTGA. The trim removed 5 bases at V and 4 bases at J, leaving 7 bases unmatched. TCRdb's table, derived via immunoSEQ multiplex PCR, lists solely in-frame clones and lacks some. The data contain roughly 100,000 clones, approximately 84% of them singletons. The data are from a study of T cell responses to AZD1222 COVID-19 vaccine. This TCR was recovered from an adult who received the AZD1222 COVID-19 vaccine. The material was peripheral blood, obtained 28 days after the second AZD1222 dose. V gene TRBV7-3 combines with J gene TRBJ2-5, with 7 bases matching TRBD2. The CDR3 DNA sequence: TGTGCCAGCAGCACAGCGGGGCGTGGAGAGACCCAGTACTTC. Translation: CASSTAGRGETQYF.